This T cell receptor (beta chain) was observed in a study of T cells in Graves' hyperthyroidism and ophthalmopathy. General observations from the study: Most expanded thyroid clonotypes above 0.001 recurred in blood.

RNA transcripts served as the template for amplifying TCR beta CDR3 regions. RT-PCR in the first round (using the HTBI primer set) targeted the TCR CDR3. TCRdb reanalysed the multiplex PCR reads using MiXCR and keeps one entry per CDR3 protein. The repertoire holds about 350,000 distinct CDR3 sequences, with around 18% as singletons. This clonotype was found many times. Its antigen is undetermined. The CDR3 length is 16 residues. Germline CDR1 reads GTSNPN; CDR2 reads SVGIG (reference sequence). Trimming took 0 bases from V and 2 from J, leaving 13 bases between them. Disease duration was under 3 months in the ophthalmopathy patients, who also had a Clinical Activity Score of at least 3 and a NOSPECS grade of at least 4. Clinical symptoms, serum thyroxine, TRAb, thyroid ultrasound and orbital computed tomography established diagnosis. The authors obtained PBMCs from 9 to 10 ml of fresh peripheral blood.

The receptor's source is a woman aged 35 to 49 with Graves' ophthalmopathy. This rearrangement joins TRBV30 to TRBJ2-2; weak D call: TRBD2 (7 bases). The sequenced sample was blood. The DNA for the CDR3 is TGTGCCTGGAGTGTACGGGGGGCCATTAACACCGGGGAGCTGTTTTTT. Protein: CAWSVRGAINTGELFF.